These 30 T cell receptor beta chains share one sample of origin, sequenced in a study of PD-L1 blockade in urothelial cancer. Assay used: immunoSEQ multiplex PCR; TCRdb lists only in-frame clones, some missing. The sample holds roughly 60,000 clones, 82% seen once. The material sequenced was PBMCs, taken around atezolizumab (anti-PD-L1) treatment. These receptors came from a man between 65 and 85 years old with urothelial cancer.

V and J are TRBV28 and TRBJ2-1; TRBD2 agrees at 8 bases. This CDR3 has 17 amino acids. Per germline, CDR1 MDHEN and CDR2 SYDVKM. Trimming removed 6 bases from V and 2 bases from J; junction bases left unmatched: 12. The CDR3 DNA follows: TGTGCCAGCAGCTTAGCTTACGGGACTAGAACCTACAATGAGCAGTTCTTC. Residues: CASSLAYGTRTYNEQFF.

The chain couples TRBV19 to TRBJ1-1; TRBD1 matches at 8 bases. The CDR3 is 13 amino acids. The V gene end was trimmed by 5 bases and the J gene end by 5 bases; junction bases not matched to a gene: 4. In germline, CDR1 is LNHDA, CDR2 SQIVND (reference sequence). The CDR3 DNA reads TGTGCCAGTAGTCAGGGGGCCGGGACTGAAGCTTTCTTT. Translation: CASSQGAGTEAFF.

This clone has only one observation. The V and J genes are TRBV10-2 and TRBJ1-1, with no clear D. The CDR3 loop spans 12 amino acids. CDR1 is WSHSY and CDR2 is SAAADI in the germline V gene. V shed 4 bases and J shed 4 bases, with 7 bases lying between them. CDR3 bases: TGCGCCAGCAGTGTATCGGTCACTGAAGCTTTCTTT. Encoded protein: CASSVSVTEAFF.

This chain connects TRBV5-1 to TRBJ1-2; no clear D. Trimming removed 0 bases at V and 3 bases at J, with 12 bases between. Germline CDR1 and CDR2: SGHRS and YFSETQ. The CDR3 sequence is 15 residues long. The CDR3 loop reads CASSLGHESHYGYTF. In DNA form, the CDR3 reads TGCGCCAGCAGCTTGGGACACGAGTCCCACTATGGCTACACCTTC.

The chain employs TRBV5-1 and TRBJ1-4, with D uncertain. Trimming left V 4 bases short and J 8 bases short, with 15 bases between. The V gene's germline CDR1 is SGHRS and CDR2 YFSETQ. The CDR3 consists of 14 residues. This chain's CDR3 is CASSPGSPGEKLFF. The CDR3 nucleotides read TGCGCCAGCAGCCCAGGTTCACCGGGGGAAAAACTGTTTTTT.

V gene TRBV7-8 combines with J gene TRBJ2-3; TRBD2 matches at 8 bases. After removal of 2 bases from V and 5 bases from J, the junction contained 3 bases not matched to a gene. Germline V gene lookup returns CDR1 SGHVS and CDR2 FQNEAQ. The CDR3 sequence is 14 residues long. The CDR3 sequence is CASSLRGGLDTQYF. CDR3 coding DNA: TGTGCCAGCAGCTTACGGGGGGGGCTAGATACGCAGTATTTT.

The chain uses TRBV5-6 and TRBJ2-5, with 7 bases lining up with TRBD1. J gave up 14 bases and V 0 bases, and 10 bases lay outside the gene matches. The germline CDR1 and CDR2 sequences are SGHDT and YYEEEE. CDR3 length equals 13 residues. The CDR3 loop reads CASSLARQGREYF. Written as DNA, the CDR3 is TGTGCCAGCAGCTTGGCTCGACAGGGTCGGGAATACTTC.

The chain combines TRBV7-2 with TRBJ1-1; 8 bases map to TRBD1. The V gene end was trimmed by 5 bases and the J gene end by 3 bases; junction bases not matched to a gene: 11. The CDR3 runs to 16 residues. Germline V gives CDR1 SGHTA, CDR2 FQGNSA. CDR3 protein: CASSKWAGGGYTEAFF. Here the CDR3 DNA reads TGTGCCAGCAGCAAGTGGGCAGGGGGCGGGTACACTGAAGCTTTCTTT.

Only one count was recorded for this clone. The CDR3 DNA reads TGTGCCAGCAGCCAAGACCGGGACAGCAGCTACACCTTC. It is translated as CASSQDRDSSYTF. The V call is TRBV4-2, the J call TRBJ1-2; 7 nucleotides match TRBD1. V dropped 0 bases and J dropped 9; count of bases not matched to a gene: 4. Germline assignment: CDR1 LGHNA and CDR2 YNFKEQ. This CDR3 has 13 amino acids.

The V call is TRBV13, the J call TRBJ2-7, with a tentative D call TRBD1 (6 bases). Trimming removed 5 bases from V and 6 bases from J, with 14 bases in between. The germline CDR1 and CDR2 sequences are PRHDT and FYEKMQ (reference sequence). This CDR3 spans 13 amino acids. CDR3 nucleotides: TGTGCCAGCAGCACGGGACAACCCCCCGAGCAGTACTTC. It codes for CASSTGQPPEQYF.

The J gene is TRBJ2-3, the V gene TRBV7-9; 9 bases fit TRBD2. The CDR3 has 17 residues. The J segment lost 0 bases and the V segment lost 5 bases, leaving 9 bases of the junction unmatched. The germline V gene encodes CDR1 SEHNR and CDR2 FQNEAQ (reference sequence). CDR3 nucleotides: TGTGCCAGCAGCCCCCCTAGCGGGGAGGCTAGCACAGATACGCAGTATTTT. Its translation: CASSPPSGEASTDTQYF. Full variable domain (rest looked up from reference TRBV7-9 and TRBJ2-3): DTGVSQNPRHKITKRGQNVTFRCDPISEHNRLYWYRQTLGQGPEFLTYFQNEAQLEKSRLLSDRFSAERPKGSFSTLEIQRTEQGDSAMYLCASSPPSGEASTDTQYFGPGTRLTVL.

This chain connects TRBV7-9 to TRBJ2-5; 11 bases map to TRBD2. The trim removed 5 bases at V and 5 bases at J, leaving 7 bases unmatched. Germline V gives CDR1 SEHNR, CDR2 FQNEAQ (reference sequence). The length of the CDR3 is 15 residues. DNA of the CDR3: TGTGCCAGCAGCAGTAGCGGGAGGGCCGGGGAGACCCAGTACTTC. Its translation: CASSSSGRAGETQYF. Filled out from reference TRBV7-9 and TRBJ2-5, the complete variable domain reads DTGVSQNPRHKITKRGQNVTFRCDPISEHNRLYWYRQTLGQGPEFLTYFQNEAQLEKSRLLSDRFSAERPKGSFSTLEIQRTEQGDSAMYLCASSSSGRAGETQYFGPGTRLLVL.

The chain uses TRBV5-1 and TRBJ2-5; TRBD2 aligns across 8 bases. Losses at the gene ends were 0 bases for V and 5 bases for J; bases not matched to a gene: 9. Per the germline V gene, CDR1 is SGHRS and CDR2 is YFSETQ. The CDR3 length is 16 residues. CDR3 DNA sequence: TGCGCCAGCAGCTTGGGATCAGCGGGAGACGGCGAGACCCAGTACTTC. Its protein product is CASSLGSAGDGETQYF.

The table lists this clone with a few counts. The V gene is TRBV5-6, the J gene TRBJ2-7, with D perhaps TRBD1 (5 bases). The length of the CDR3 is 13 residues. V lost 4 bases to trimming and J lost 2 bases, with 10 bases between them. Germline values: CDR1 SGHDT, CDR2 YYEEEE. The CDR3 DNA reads TGTGCCAGCAGCCTCTCAGGGACCTACGAGCAGTACTTC. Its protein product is CASSLSGTYEQYF.

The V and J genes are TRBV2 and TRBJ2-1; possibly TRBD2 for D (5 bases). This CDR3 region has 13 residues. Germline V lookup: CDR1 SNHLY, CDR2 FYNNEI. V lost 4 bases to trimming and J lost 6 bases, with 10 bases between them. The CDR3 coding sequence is TGTGCCAGCAGTGGAGGGATTAGCAATGAGCAGTTCTTC. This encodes CASSGGISNEQFF.

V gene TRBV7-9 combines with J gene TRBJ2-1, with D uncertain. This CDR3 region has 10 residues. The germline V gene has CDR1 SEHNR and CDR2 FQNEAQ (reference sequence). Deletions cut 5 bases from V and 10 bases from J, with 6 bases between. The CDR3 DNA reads TGTGCCAGCAGCCAGGTAGAGCAGTTCTTC. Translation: CASSQVEQFF. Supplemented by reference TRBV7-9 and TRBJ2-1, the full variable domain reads DTGVSQNPRHKITKRGQNVTFRCDPISEHNRLYWYRQTLGQGPEFLTYFQNEAQLEKSRLLSDRFSAERPKGSFSTLEIQRTEQGDSAMYLCASSQVEQFFGPGTRLTVL.

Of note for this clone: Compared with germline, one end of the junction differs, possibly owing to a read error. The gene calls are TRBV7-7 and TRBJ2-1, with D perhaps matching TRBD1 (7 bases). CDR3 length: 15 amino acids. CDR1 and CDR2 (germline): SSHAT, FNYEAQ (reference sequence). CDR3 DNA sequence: TGTGCTAGCAGCCGGGGAGGAGGGGGCGGGAATGAGCAGTTCTTC. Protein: CASSRGGGGGNEQFF.

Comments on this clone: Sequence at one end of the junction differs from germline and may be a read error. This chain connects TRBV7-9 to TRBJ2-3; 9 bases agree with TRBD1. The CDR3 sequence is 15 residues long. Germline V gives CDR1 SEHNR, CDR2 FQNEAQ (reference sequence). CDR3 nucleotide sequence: TGTGCCAGCAGCCTTAACAGGGGGCCCACAGATACACAGTATTTT. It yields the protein CASSLNRGPTDTQYF.

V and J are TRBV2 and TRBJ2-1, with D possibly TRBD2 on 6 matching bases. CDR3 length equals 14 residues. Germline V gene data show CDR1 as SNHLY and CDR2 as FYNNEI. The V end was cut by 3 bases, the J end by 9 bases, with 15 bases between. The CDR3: CASSDSVSGGEQFF. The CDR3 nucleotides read TGTGCCAGCAGTGACTCCGTTAGCGGAGGTGAGCAGTTCTTC.

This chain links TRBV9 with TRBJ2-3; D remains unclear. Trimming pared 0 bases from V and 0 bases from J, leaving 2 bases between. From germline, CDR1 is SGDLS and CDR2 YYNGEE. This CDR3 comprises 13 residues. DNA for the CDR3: TGTGCCAGCAGCGTAGCGAGCACAGATACGCAGTATTTT. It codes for CASSVASTDTQYF.

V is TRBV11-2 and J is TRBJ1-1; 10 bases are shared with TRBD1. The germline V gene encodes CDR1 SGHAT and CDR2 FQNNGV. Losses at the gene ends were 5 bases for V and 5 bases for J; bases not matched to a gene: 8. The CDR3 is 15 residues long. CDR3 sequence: CASSPRQGAWTEAFF. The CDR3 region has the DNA TGTGCCAGCAGCCCCCGACAGGGGGCATGGACTGAAGCTTTCTTT.

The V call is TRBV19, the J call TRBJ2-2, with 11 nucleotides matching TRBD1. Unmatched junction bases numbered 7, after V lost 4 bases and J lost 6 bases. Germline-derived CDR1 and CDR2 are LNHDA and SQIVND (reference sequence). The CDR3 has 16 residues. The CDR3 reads CASSKQGQGAAGELFF. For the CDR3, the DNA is TGTGCCAGTAGTAAACAAGGACAGGGGGCCGCCGGGGAGCTGTTTTTT. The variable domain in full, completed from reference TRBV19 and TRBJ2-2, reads DGGITQSPKYLFRKEGQNVTLSCEQNLNHDAMYWYRQDPGQGLRLIYYSQIVNDFQKGDIAEGYSVSREKKESFPLTVTSAQKNPTAFYLCASSKQGQGAAGELFFGEGSRLTVL.

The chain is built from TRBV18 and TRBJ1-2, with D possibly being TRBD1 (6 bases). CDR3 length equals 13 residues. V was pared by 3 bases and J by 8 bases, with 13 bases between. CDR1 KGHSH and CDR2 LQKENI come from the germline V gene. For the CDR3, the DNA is TGTGCCAGCTCACCTCGGACAGAACCAGGCTACACCTTC. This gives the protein CASSPRTEPGYTF.

The CDR3 protein is CASSLAASGRATGELFF. The CDR3 nucleotides read TGCGCCAGCAGCTTGGCCGCTAGCGGGAGGGCCACCGGGGAGCTGTTTTTT. The chain recombines TRBV5-1 with TRBJ2-2; 12 bases are shared with TRBD2. The V and J ends lost 0 bases and 4 bases, in that order; junction bases with no gene match: 4. Germline assignment: CDR1 SGHRS and CDR2 YFSETQ. This CDR3 has 17 amino acids.

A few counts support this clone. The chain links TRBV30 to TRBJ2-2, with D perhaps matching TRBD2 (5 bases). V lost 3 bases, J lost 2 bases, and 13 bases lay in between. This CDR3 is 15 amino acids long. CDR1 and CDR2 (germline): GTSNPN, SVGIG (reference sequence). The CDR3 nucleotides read TGTGCCTGGAGCCACCTCAGGACTAACACCGGGGAGCTGTTTTTT. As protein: CAWSHLRTNTGELFF. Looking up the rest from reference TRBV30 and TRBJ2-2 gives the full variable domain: SQTIHQWPATLVQPVGSPLSLECTVEGTSNPNLYWYRQAAGRGLQLLFYSVGIGQISSEVPQNLSASRPQDRQFILSSKKLLLSDSGFYLCAWSHLRTNTGELFFGEGSRLTVL.

CDR3 sequence reads: CASSPLGTENTEAFF. The CDR3 coding sequence is TGTGCCAGCTCACCACTTGGGACAGAGAACACTGAAGCTTTCTTT. The chain links TRBV18 to TRBJ1-1, with 7 nucleotides matching TRBD1. The CDR3 runs 15 residues. CDR1 is KGHSH, CDR2 LQKENI, per germline. The trim removed 1 base at V and 1 base at J, leaving 3 bases unmatched. Looking up the rest from reference TRBV18 and TRBJ1-1 gives the full variable domain: NAGVMQNPRHLVRRRGQEARLRCSPMKGHSHVYWYRQLPEEGLKFMVYLQKENIIDESGMPKERFSAEFPKEGPSILRIQQVVRGDSAAYFCASSPLGTENTEAFFGQGTRLTVV.

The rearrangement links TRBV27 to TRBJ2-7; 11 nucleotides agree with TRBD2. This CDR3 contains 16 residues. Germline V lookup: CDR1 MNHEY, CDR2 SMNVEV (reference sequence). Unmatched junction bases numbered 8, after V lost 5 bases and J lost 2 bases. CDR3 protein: CASSPRTSGYPYEQYF. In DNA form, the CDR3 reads TGTGCCAGCAGTCCCCGGACTAGCGGGTACCCCTACGAGCAGTACTTC.

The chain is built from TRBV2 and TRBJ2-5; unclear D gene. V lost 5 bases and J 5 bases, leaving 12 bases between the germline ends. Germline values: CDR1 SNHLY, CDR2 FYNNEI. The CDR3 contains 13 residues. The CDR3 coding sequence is TGTGCCAGCAGTAGGATCGCGGCCGAGACCCAGTACTTC. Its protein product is CASSRIAAETQYF.

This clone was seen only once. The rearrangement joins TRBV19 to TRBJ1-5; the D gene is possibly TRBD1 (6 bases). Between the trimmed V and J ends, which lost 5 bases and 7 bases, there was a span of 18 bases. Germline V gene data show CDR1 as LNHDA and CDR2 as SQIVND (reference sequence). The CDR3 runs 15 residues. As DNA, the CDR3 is TGTGCCAGTAGTCCGGTTGGGGGGGGCAGACAGCCCCAGCATTTT. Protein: CASSPVGGGRQPQHF.

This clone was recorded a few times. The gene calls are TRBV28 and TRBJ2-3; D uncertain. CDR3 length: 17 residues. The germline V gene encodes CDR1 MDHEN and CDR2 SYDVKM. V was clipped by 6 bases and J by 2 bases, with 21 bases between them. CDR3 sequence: CASSPPPAVPYTDTQYF. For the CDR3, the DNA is TGTGCCAGCAGCCCTCCTCCTGCGGTCCCATACACAGATACGCAGTATTTT.